This T cell receptor (beta chain) was obtained from a study of cytomegalovirus exposure and HLA in healthy donors. Amplification used 60 Vbeta primers and 13 Jbeta primers. Measured with immunoSEQ multiplex PCR; TCRdb has only the in-frame clones, and not every one. The sample holds about 110,000 clones, roughly three fifths seen once. This CDR3 comprises 16 residues. The ends lost 8 bases at V and 4 bases at J; junction bases unmatched: 12. CDR1 LNHDA and CDR2 SQIVND come from the germline V gene (reference sequence). Broader study findings: Presence/absence analysis assumed near-uniform sequencing depth across donors. Rare sequences made up most TCRs, while some public TCRs were found in many donors. Previous analysis showed most TCR beta V segments were productive about 87% or about 30% of the time.

Donors consisted of healthy bone marrow donors. Comment on this clone: No antigen is known for it.

This TCR came from a man aged 25 to 45 in good health and CMV-seropositive. The chain uses TRBV19 and TRBJ2-1; TRBD2 aligns across 9 bases. The sample comprised PBMCs. The CDR3 DNA reads as TGTGCCAGTGTTGATAGCGGGGGCGGGGATTACAATGAGCAGTTCTTC. Translated, it gives CASVDSGGGDYNEQFF.